The subject of this entry is one TCR beta chain. The sample is drawn from a study of CD8 T cells in ankylosing spondylitis. Libraries of TCR beta came from quantitative 5'-RACE with molecular barcodes. Via MiXCR, TCRdb re-called the 5' RACE reads, giving one row per CDR3 protein. The data hold a few hundred thousand distinct CDR3 sequences, with less than 25% observed a single time. Input material: blood, either unsorted or a sorted T cell fraction (not recorded which). The sequence was obtained from a female donor with ankylosing spondylitis or in good health (not recorded which).

CDR3 DNA: TGTGCCAGCAGCTTAGGCCGGACGTCTAATGAAAAACTGTTTTTT. This translates into CASSLGRTSNEKLFF. The rearrangement joins TRBV7-9 to TRBJ1-4; D is undetermined. V was pared by 1 base and J by 3 bases, with 9 bases between. CDR1 SEHNR and CDR2 FQNEAQ come from the germline V gene (reference sequence). The CDR3 spans 15 residues.